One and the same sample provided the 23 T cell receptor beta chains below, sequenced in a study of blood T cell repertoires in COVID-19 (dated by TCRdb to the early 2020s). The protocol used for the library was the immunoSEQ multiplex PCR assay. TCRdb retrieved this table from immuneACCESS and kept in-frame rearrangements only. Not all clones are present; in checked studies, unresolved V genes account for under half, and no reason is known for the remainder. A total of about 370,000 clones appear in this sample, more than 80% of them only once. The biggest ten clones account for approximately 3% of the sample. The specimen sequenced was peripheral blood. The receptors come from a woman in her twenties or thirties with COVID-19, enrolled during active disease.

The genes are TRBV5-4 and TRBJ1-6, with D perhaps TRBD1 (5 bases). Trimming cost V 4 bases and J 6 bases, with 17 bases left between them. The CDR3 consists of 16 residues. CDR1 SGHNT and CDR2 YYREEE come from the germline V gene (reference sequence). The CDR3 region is CASSPASQGRNSPLHF. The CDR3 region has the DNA TGTGCCAGCAGCCCTGCCTCCCAGGGCCGTAATTCACCCCTCCACTTT.

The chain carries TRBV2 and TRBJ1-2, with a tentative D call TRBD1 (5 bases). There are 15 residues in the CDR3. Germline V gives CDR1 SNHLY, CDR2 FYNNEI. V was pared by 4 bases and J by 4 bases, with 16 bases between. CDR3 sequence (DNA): TGTGCCAGCAGTGTGCGGGGGGTCGGACTCTATGGCTACACCTTC. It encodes CASSVRGVGLYGYTF.

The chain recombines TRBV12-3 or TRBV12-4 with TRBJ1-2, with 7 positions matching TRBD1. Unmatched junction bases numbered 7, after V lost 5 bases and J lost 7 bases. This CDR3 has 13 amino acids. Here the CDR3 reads CASSPDRARGYTF. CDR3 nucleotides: TGTGCCAGCAGTCCAGACAGGGCGCGTGGCTACACCTTC.

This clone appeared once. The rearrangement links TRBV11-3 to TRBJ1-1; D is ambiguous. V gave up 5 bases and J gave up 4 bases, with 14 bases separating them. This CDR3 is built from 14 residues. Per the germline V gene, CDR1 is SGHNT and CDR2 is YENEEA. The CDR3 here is CASSLPITGTEAFF. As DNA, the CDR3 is TGTGCCAGCAGCCTTCCGATAACGGGCACTGAAGCTTTCTTT. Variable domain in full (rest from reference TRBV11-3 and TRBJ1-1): EAGVVQSPRYKIIEKKQPVAFWCNPISGHNTLYWYLQNLGQGPELLIRYENEEAVDDSQLPKDRFSAERLKGVDSTLKIQPAELGDSAVYLCASSLPITGTEAFFGQGTRLTVV.

CDR3 loop: CASSPAWDRGNIGYGYTF. The CDR3 nucleotides read TGTGCCAGCAGCCCCGCGTGGGACAGGGGGAACATAGGGTATGGCTACACCTTC. The J gene is TRBJ1-2, the V gene TRBV7-9; 11 bases line up with TRBD1. J gave up 5 bases and V 5 bases, and 16 bases lay outside the gene matches. This CDR3 comprises 18 residues. Germline-derived CDR1 and CDR2 are SEHNR and FQNEAQ (reference sequence).

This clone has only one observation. The CDR3 sequence is CASSPGLALNEQFF. For the CDR3, the DNA is TGTGCCAGCTCACCGGGACTAGCGCTCAATGAGCAGTTCTTC. The rearrangement links TRBV18 to TRBJ2-1; 10 nucleotides align to TRBD2. Trimming cost V 3 bases and J 6 bases; bases outside gene matches: 2. Germline assignment: CDR1 KGHSH and CDR2 LQKENI. The length of the CDR3 is 14 residues.

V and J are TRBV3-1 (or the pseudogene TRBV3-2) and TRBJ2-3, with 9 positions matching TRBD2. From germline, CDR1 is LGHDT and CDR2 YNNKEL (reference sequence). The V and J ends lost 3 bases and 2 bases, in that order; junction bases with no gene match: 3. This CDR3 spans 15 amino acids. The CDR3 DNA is TGTGCCAGCAGCCAGACTAGCGGAGACACAGATACGCAGTATTTT. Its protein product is CASSQTSGDTDTQYF.

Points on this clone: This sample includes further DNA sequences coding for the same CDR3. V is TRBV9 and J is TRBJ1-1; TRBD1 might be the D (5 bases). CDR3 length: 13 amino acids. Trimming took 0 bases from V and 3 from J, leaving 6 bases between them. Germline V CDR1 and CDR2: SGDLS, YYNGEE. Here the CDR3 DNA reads TGTGCCAGCAGCGTAGGGGGGGACACTGAAGCTTTCTTT. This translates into CASSVGGDTEAFF.

The CDR3 DNA reads as TGTGCCAGCAGCTTACAGCGGGGGGGACGAGGAGAGACCCAGTACTTC. Its protein is CASSLQRGGRGETQYF. The V call is TRBV7-2, the J call TRBJ2-5, with TRBD2 identical over 10 bases. Germline-derived CDR1 and CDR2 are SGHTA and FQGNSA. Trimming cost V 2 bases and J 4 bases; bases outside gene matches: 7. The CDR3 is 16 amino acids.

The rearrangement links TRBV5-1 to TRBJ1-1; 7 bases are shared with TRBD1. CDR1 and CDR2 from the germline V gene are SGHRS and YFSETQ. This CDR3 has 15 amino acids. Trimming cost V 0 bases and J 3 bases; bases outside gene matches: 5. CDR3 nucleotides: TGCGCCAGCAGCTTGGGAGAGGGGGCTGACACTGAAGCTTTCTTT. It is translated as CASSLGEGADTEAFF.

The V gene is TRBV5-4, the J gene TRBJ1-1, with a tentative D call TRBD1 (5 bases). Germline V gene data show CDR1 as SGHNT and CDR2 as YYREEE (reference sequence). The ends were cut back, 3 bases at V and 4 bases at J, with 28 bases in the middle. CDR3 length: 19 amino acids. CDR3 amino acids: CASSSPSDRIFQKSTEAFF. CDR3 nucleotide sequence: TGTGCCAGCAGCTCCCCATCCGACAGAATATTTCAGAAAAGCACTGAAGCTTTCTTT. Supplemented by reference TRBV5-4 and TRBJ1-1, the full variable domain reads ETGVTQSPTHLIKTRGQQVTLRCSSQSGHNTVSWYQQALGQGPQFIFQYYREEENGRGNFPPRFSGLQFPNYSSELNVNALELDDSALYLCASSSPSDRIFQKSTEAFFGQGTRLTVV.

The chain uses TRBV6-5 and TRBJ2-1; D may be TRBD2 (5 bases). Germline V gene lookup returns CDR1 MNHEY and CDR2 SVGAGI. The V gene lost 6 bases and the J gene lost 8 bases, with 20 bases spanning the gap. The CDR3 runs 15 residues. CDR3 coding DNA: TGTGCCAGCAGGTTTAGTAGACTACCCGAATATGAGCAGTTCTTC. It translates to CASRFSRLPEYEQFF.

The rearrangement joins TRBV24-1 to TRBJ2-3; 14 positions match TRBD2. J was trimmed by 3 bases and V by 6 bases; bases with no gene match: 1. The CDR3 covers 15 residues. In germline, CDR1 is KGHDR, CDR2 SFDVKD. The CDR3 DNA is TGTGCCACCAGTAGACTAGCGGGAGGGACAGATACGCAGTATTTT. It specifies CATSRLAGGTDTQYF.

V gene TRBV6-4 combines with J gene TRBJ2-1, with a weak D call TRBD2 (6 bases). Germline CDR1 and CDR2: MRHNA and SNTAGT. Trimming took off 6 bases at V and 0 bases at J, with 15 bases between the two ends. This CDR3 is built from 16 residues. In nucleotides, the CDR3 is TGTGCCAGCAGAATACTAGCTACTAGCTCCTACAATGAGCAGTTCTTC. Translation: CASRILATSSYNEQFF.

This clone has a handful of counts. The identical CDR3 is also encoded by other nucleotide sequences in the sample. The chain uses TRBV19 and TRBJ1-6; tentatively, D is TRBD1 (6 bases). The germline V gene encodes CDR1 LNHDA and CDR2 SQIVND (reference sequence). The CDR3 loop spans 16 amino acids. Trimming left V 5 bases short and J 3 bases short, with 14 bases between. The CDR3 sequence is CASSSRGLSYNSPLHF. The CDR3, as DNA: TGTGCCAGTAGTTCCAGGGGATTGAGCTATAATTCACCCCTCCACTTT.

CDR3 amino acids: CASRMMGGTGELFF. CDR3 nucleotide sequence: TGTGCCAGCAGAATGATGGGAGGGACCGGGGAGCTGTTTTTT. This chain uses TRBV11-2 with TRBJ2-2; 7 bases match TRBD2. The trim removed 6 bases at V and 5 bases at J, leaving 6 bases unmatched. The CDR3 consists of 14 residues. Germline V gene sequence: CDR1 SGHAT, CDR2 FQNNGV.

CDR3 region: CATPRDRRRRWYGYTF. CDR3 DNA sequence: TGTGCCACCCCCCGGGACAGGCGGAGGAGGTGGTATGGCTACACCTTC. The chain is built from TRBV25-1 and TRBJ1-2; 8 positions agree with TRBD1. The ends lost 10 bases at V and 5 bases at J; junction bases unmatched: 18. The germline gives CDR1 MGHDK, CDR2 SYGVNS. This CDR3 contains 16 residues.

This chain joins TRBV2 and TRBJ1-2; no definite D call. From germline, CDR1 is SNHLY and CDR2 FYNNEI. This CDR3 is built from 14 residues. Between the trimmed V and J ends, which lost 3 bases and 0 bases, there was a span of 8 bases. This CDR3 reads CASSEGGSNYGYTF. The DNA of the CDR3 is TGTGCCAGCAGTGAGGGAGGCTCTAACTATGGCTACACCTTC.

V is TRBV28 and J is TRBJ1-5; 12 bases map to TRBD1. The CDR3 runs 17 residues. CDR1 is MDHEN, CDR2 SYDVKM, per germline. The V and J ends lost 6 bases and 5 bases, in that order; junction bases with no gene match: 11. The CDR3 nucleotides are TGTGCCAGCAGCCTAAACCCGGGACAGGGGGCGGATCAGCCCCAGCATTTT. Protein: CASSLNPGQGADQPQHF.

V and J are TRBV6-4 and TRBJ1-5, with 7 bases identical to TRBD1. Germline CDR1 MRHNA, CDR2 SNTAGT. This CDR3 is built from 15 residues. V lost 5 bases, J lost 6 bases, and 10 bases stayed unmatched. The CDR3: CASSQTGTAGQPQHF. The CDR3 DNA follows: TGTGCCAGCAGTCAGACAGGGACCGCGGGTCAGCCCCAGCATTTT.

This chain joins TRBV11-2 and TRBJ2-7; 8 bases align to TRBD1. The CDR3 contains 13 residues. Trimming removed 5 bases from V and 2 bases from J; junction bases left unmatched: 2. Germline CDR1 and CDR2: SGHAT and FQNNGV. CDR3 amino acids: CASSGQGPYEQYF. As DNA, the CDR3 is TGTGCCAGCAGCGGACAGGGCCCCTACGAGCAGTACTTC.

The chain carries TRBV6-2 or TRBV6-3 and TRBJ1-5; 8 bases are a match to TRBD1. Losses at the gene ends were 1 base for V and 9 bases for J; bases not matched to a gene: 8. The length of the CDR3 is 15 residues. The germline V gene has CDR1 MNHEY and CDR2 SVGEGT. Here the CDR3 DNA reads TGTGCCAGCAGTTACTTCGGGACAGGTATTGGGCCCCAGCATTTT. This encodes CASSYFGTGIGPQHF.

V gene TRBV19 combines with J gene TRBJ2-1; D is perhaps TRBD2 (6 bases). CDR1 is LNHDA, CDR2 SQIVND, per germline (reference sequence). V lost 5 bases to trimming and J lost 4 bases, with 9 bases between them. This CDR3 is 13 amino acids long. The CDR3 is CASSWGLYNEQFF. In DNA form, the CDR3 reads TGTGCCAGTAGTTGGGGACTGTACAATGAGCAGTTCTTC.